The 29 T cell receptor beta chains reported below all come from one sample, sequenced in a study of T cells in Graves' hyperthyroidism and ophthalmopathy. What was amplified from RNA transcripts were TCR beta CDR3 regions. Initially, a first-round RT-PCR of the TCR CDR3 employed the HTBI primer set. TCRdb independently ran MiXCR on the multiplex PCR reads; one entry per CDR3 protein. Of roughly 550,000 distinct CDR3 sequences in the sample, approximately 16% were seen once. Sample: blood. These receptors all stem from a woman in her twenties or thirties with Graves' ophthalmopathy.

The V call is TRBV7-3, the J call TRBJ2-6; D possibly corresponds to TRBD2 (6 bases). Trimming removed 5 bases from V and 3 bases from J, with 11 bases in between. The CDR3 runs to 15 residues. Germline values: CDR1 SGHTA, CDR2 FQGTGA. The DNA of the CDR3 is TGTGCCAGCAGCATCGGGGGAAATGGGGCCAACGTCCTGACTTTC. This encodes CASSIGGNGANVLTF.

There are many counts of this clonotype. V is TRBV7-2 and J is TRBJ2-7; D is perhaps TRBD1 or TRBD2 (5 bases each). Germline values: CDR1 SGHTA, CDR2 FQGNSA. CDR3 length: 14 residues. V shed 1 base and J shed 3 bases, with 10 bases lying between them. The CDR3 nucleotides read TGTGCCAGCAGCTTAGAGCAGGGAGTCTACGAGCAGTACTTC. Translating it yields CASSLEQGVYEQYF.

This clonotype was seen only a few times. CDR3 bases: TGCGCCAGCAGCTTGGTTCTAGGGACGGGTACCGGGGAGCTGTTTTTT. This encodes CASSLVLGTGTGELFF. V is TRBV5-1 and J is TRBJ2-2; either TRBD1 or TRBD2 may fit D (5 bases each). Germline CDR1 reads SGHRS; CDR2 reads YFSETQ. V lost 0 bases, J lost 5 bases, and 14 bases lay in between. There are 16 residues in the CDR3.

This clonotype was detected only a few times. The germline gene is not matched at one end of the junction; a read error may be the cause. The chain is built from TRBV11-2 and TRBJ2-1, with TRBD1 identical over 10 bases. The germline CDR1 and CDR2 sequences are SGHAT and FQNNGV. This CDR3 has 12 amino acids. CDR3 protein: CASSIDRGQPFF. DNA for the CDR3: TGTGCCAGCAGCATAGACAGGGGGCAGCCGTTCTTC. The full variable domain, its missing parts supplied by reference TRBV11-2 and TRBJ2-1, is EAGVAQSPRYKIIEKRQSVAFWCNPISGHATLYWYQQILGQGPKLLIQFQNNGVVDDSQLPKDRFSAERLKGVDSTLKIQPAKLEDSAVYLCASSIDRGQPFFGPGTRLTVL.

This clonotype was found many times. This CDR3 is CASSFNSDEQYF. For the CDR3, the DNA is TGTGCCAGCAGTTTTAACAGTGACGAGCAGTACTTC. The chain links TRBV12-3 or TRBV12-4 to TRBJ2-7; D is unclear. Trimming removed 3 bases from V and 5 bases from J, with 8 bases in between. The CDR3 length is 12 residues.

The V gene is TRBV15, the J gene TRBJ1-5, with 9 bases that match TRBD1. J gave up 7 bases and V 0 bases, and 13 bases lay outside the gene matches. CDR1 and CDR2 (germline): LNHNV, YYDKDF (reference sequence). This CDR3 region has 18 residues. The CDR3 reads CATSRDSFQQGAWQPQHF. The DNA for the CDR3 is TGTGCCACCAGCAGAGATTCCTTTCAACAGGGGGCATGGCAGCCCCAGCATTTT.

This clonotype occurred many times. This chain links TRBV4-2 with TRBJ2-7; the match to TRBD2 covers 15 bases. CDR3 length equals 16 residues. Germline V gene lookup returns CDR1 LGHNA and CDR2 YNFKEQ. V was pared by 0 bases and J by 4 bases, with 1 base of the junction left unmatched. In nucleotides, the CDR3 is TGTGCCAGCAGCCAAGAGGGGACTAGCGGGGGGTACGAGCAGTACTTC. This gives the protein CASSQEGTSGGYEQYF.

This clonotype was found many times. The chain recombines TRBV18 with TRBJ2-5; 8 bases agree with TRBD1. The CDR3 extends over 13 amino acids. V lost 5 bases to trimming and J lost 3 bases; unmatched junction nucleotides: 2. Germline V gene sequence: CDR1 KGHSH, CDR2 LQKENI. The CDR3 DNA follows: TGTGCCAGCTCAAAGGACAGGGAAGAGACCCAGTACTTC. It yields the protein CASSKDREETQYF.

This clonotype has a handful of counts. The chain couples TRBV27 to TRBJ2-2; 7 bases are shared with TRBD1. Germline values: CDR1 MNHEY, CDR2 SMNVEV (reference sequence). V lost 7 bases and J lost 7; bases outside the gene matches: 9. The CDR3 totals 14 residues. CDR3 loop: CASTKTGMSGELFF. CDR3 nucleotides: TGTGCCAGCACTAAGACAGGGATGAGCGGGGAGCTGTTTTTT.

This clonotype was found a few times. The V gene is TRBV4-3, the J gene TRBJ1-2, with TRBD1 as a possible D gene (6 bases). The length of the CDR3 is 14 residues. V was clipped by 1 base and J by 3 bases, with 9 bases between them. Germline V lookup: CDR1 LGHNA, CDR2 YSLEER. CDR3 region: CASSQGTGHYGYTF. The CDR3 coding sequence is TGCGCCAGCAGCCAAGGAACAGGGCACTATGGCTACACCTTC.

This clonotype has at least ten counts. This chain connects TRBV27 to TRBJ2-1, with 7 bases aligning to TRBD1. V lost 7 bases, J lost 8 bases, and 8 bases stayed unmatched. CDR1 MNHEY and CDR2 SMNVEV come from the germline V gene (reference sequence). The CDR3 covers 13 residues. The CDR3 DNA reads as TGTGCCAGCACACACCGACAGGGATATGAGCAGTTCTTC. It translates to CASTHRQGYEQFF.

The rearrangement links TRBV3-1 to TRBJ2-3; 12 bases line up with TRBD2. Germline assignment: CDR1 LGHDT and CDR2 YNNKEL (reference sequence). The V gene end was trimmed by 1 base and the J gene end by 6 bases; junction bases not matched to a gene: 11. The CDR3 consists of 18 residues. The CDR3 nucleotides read TGTGCCAGCAGCCAAGCGAGGTCTAGCGGGAGGGCCGCGGATACGCAGTATTTT. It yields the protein CASSQARSSGRAADTQYF.

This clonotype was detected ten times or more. CDR3 region: CASRQYQETQYF. In DNA form, the CDR3 reads TGTGCCAGCAGACAGTACCAAGAGACCCAGTACTTC. The V gene is TRBV12-3 or TRBV12-4, the J gene TRBJ2-5; D is uncertain. V was pared by 6 bases and J by 0 bases, with 5 bases between. CDR3 length: 12 residues.

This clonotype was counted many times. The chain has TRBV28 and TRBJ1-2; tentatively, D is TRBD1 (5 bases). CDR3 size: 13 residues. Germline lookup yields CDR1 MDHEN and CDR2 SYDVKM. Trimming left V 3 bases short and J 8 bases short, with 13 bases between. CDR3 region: CASSFPGPGGYTF. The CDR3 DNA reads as TGTGCCAGCAGTTTCCCAGGGCCAGGGGGCTACACCTTC.

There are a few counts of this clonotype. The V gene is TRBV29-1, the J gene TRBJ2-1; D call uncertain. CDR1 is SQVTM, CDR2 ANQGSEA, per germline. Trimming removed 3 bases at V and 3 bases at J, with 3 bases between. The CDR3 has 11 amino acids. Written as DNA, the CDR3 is TGCAGCGTTGATCTCTACAATGAGCAGTTCTTC. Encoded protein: CSVDLYNEQFF.

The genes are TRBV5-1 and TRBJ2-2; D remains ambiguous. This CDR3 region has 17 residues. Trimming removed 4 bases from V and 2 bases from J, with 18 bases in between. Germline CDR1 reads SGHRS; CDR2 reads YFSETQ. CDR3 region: CASSPTFTTGNTGELFF. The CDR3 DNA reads TGCGCCAGCAGCCCAACTTTTACTACGGGCAACACCGGGGAGCTGTTTTTT.

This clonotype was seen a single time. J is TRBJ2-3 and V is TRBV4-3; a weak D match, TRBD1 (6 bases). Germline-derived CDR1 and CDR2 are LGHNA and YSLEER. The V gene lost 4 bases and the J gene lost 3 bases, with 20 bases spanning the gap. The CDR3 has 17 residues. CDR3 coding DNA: TGCGCCAGCAGCCCTACTTTACAGGGAATACATACAGATACGCAGTATTTT. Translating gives CASSPTLQGIHTDTQYF.

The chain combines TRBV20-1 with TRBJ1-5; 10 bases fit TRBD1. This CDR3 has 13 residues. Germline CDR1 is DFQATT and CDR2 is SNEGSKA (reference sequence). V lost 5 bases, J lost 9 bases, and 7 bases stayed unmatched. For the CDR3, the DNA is TGCAGTGCTGGAGGGACAGGGGACCGGCCCCAGCATTTT. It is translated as CSAGGTGDRPQHF.

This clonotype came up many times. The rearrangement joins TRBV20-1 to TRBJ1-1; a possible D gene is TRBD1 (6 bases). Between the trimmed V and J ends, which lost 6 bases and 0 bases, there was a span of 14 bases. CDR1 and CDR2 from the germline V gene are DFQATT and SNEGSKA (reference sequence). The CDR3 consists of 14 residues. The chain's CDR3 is CSALIGGVNTEAFF. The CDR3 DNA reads TGCAGTGCCCTTATTGGGGGCGTGAACACTGAAGCTTTCTTT.

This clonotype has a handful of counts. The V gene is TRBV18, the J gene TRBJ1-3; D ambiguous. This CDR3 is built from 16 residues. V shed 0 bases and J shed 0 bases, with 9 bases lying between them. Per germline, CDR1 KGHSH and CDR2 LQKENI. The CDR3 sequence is CASSPPSPSSGNTIYF. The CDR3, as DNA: TGTGCCAGCTCACCACCGTCGCCGAGCTCTGGAAACACCATATATTTT. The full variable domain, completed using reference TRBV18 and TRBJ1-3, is NAGVMQNPRHLVRRRGQEARLRCSPMKGHSHVYWYRQLPEEGLKFMVYLQKENIIDESGMPKERFSAEFPKEGPSILRIQQVVRGDSAAYFCASSPPSPSSGNTIYFGEGSWLTVV.

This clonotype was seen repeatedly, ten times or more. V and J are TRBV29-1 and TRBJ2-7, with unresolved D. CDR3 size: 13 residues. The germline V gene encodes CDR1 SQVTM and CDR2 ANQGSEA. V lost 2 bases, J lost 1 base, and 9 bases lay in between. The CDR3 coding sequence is TGCAGCGTTGAATATGGGGTGTCCTACGAGCAGTACTTC. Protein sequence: CSVEYGVSYEQYF.

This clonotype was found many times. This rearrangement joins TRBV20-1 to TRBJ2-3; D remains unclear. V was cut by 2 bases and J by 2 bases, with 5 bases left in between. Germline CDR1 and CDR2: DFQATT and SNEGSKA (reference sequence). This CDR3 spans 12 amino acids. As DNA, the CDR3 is TGCAGTGCTAGATCGGTCACAGATACGCAGTATTTT. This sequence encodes CSARSVTDTQYF.

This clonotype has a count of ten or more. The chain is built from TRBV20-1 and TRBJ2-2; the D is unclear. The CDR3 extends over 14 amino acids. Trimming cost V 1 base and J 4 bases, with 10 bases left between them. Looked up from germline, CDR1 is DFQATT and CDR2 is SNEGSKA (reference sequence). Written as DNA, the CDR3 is TGCAGTGCTAGAGGTCCGACCGCCACCGGGGAGCTGTTTTTT. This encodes CSARGPTATGELFF.

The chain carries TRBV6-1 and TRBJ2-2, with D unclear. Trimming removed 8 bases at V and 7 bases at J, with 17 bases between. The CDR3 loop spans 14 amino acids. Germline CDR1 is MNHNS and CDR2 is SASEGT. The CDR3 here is CASGEFPSGGELFF. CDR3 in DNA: TGTGCCAGCGGAGAGTTTCCCTCGGGCGGGGAGCTGTTTTTT.

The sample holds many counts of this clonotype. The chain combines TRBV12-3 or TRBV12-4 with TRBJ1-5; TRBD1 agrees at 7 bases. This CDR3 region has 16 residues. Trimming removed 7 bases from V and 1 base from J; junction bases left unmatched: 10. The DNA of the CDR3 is TGTGCCAGCACGCCTGGACAGGTTATGAGCAATCAGCCCCAGCATTTT. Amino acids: CASTPGQVMSNQPQHF.

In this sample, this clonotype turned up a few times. CDR3 sequence: CASSLYDGTNTEAFF. DNA for the CDR3: TGTGCCAGCAGCTTATACGACGGGACGAACACTGAAGCTTTCTTT. This chain uses TRBV7-9 with TRBJ1-1; tentative D call: TRBD1 (5 bases). With 2 bases removed from V and 1 base from J, the gap between germline ends came to 11 bases. This CDR3 has 15 residues. CDR1 and CDR2 from the germline V gene are SEHNR and FQNEAQ (reference sequence).

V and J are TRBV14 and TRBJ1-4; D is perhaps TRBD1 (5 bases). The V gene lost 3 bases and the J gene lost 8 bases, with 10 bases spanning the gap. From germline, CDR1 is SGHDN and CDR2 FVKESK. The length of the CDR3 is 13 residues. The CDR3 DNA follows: TGTGCCAGCAGCCACAGACGGGGCGAAAAACTGTTTTTT. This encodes CASSHRRGEKLFF.

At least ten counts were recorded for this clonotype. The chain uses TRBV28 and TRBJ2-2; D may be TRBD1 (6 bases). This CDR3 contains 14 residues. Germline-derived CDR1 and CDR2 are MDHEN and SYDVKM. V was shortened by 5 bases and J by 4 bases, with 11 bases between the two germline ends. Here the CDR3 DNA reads TGTGCCAGCAGTACCACAGGGTTCACCGGGGAGCTGTTTTTT. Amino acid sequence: CASSTTGFTGELFF.

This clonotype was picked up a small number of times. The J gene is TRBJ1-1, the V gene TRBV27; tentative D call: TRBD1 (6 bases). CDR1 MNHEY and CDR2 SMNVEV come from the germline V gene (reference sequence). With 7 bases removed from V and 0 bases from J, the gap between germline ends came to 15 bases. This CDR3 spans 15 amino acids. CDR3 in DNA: TGTGCCAGCACCCCAGGACAGCTCATGAACACTGAAGCTTTCTTT. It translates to CASTPGQLMNTEAFF.